Each of the 8 T cell receptor beta chains below was sequenced from the same sample in a study of blood T cell repertoires in COVID-19. Clones were sequenced by immunoSEQ multiplex PCR, and TCRdb holds only the in-frame ones, with some missing. Of 150,000 to 180,000 clones in the sample, approximately 83% were seen once. Sequencing was done on a sample of peripheral blood. These receptors came from a woman in her fifties or sixties with COVID-19, enrolled during active disease.

Here the CDR3 reads CAWSEGRQNEKLFF. As DNA, the CDR3 is TGTGCCTGGAGCGAAGGGAGGCAAAATGAAAAACTGTTTTTT. The chain combines TRBV30 with TRBJ1-4; D gene uncertain. The CDR3 is 14 residues long. Germline lookup yields CDR1 GTSNPN and CDR2 SVGIG (reference sequence). The V end lost 3 bases, the J end lost 5 bases, and 13 bases lay between the germline ends.

The gene calls are TRBV7-9 and TRBJ2-7; 8 bases match TRBD2. The CDR3 length is 16 residues. Trimming took 5 bases from V and 1 from J; bases not matched to a gene: 10. Germline CDR1 is SEHNR and CDR2 is FQNEAQ (reference sequence). The DNA of the CDR3 is TGTGCCAGCAGCCCCACTAGCGGTGTGGGATCCTACGAGCAGTACTTC. This codes for CASSPTSGVGSYEQYF.

V gene TRBV9 combines with J gene TRBJ1-1, with D possibly TRBD1 on 5 matching bases. Germline assignment: CDR1 SGDLS and CDR2 YYNGEE. This CDR3 contains 15 residues. Trimming cost V 3 bases and J 1 base, with 13 bases left between them. CDR3 DNA sequence: TGTGCCAGCAGCGCTGTGGGGGGTGGGAACACTGAAGCTTTCTTT. Its translation is CASSAVGGGNTEAFF.

J is TRBJ2-1 and V is TRBV24-1; TRBD1 is a possible D gene (5 bases). Germline CDR1 KGHDR, CDR2 SFDVKD. V lost 3 bases, J lost 11 bases, and 16 bases lay in between. This CDR3 contains 14 residues. Here the CDR3 reads CATSDPGPTEQQFF. The DNA of the CDR3 is TGTGCCACCAGTGATCCCGGCCCGACAGAACAGCAGTTCTTC.

This clone is a singleton in its sample. The V call is TRBV12-3 or TRBV12-4, the J call TRBJ1-4; D is unresolved. V was shortened by 4 bases and J by 8 bases, with 11 bases between the two germline ends. This CDR3 has 13 amino acids. The CDR3 DNA sequence: TGTGCCAGCAGTTCGACCCGCAGGGAAAAACTGTTTTTT. Translated, it gives CASSSTRREKLFF.

The J gene is TRBJ1-1, the V gene TRBV5-6; 8 bases align to TRBD1. J lost 7 bases, V lost 0 bases, and 2 bases had no gene match. Germline V gene data show CDR1 as SGHDT and CDR2 as YYEEEE. CDR3 length: 13 residues. The DNA of the CDR3 is TGTGCCAGCAGCTTGGCCGGACAGGGTGAAGCTTTCTTT. The encoded protein is CASSLAGQGEAFF.

The chain carries TRBV5-1 and TRBJ1-4; TRBD1 is a possible D gene (5 bases). V shed 1 base and J shed 7 bases, with 11 bases lying between them. This CDR3 has 14 residues. Germline-derived CDR1 and CDR2 are SGHRS and YFSETQ. CDR3 loop: CASSLSQGGEKLFF. CDR3 coding DNA: TGCGCCAGCAGCTTGAGTCAGGGCGGTGAAAAACTGTTTTTT. Together with reference TRBV5-1 and TRBJ1-4, the CDR3 gives the full variable domain: KAGVTQTPRYLIKTRGQQVTLSCSPISGHRSVSWYQQTPGQGLQFLFEYFSETQRNKGNFPGRFSGRQFSNSRSEMNVSTLELGDSALYLCASSLSQGGEKLFFGSGTQLSVL.

The chain combines TRBV5-4 with TRBJ1-2, with TRBD1 matching 8 bases. V was clipped by 3 bases and J by 7 bases; unmatched bases: 8. This CDR3 spans 14 amino acids. The germline V gene has CDR1 SGHNT and CDR2 YYREEE (reference sequence). The CDR3: CASSSRDRLLGYTF. The CDR3 coding sequence is TGTGCCAGCAGCTCTAGGGACAGGCTACTTGGCTACACCTTC.